This TCR beta chain was captured in a study of cytotoxic CD8 clonotypes in ibrutinib-treated CLL. Study as a whole: The study included 11 to 12 relapsed/refractory and about 16 treatment-naive patients; 17 to 18 had IGHV unmutated disease.

Germline trimming cut 1 base from V and 4 bases from J; bases unmatched to any gene: 4. Germline V gives CDR1 SGHVS, CDR2 FNYEAQ. The CDR3 is made up of 15 amino acids. Whole-study results and caveats: Clonality showed a rise at ibrutinib response that reversed toward baseline at progression.

Concerning this clone itself: The target antigen is unknown.

Repertoires were generated with immunoSEQ multiplex PCR, while TCRdb's copy carries only in-frame clones and drops some. The sample consists of tens of thousands of clones, around 60% of them appearing once. V usage is TRBV7-6 and J usage is TRBJ2-7, with 10 nucleotides matching TRBD2. Material: PBMCs, obtained after 12 months of ibrutinib treatment. This clonotype was obtained from a human donor with chronic lymphocytic leukemia. For the CDR3, the DNA is TGTGCCAGCAGCTTAGAAGCGGGAGGGGGGTACGAGCAGTACTTC. It is translated as CASSLEAGGGYEQYF.